The 26 T cell receptor beta chains reported below all come from one sample, sequenced in a study of cytomegalovirus exposure and HLA in healthy donors. PCR was performed using 60 Vbeta and 13 Jbeta primers. Clones were read by immunoSEQ multiplex PCR, and TCRdb kept only the in-frame ones, dropping some. The sample consists of approximately 150,000 clones, around two thirds of them appearing once. Sequencing was done on a sample of PBMCs. These receptors were taken from a man aged 25-45 years in good health and CMV-seropositive.

DNA of the CDR3: TGTGCCAGCAGCCTTGGGACAGGGGGCTGGACTGAAGCTTTCTTT. It is translated as CASSLGTGGWTEAFF. V is TRBV9 and J is TRBJ1-1, with TRBD1 identical over 12 bases. Per germline, CDR1 SGDLS and CDR2 YYNGEE. Unmatched junction bases numbered 6, after V lost 4 bases and J lost 5 bases. The CDR3 has 15 residues. Full variable domain (remainder filled in from reference TRBV9 and TRBJ1-1): DSGVTQTPKHLITATGQRVTLRCSPRSGDLSVYWYQQSLDQGLQFLIQYYNGEERAKGNILERFSAQQFPDLHSELNLSSLELGDSALYFCASSLGTGGWTEAFFGQGTRLTVV.

This clone occurred a few times. The chain joins TRBV5-1 to TRBJ1-1; D unclear. Trimming shortened V by 5 bases and J by 1 base, and 9 bases separated the two germline ends. The CDR3 totals 13 residues. Looked up from germline, CDR1 is SGHRS and CDR2 is YFSETQ. Here the CDR3 DNA reads TGCGCCAGCAGACTTCCAGGGAACACTGAAGCTTTCTTT. It translates to CASRLPGNTEAFF.

The J gene is TRBJ2-7, the V gene TRBV18; TRBD1 is a possible D gene (6 bases). Germline assignment: CDR1 KGHSH and CDR2 LQKENI. V lost 4 bases and J 5 bases, leaving 9 bases between the germline ends. CDR3 length: 12 amino acids. CDR3 amino acids: CASSLGTNEQYF. CDR3 DNA: TGTGCCAGCTCACTCGGGACAAACGAGCAGTACTTC. Drawing the rest from reference TRBV18 and TRBJ2-7, the complete variable domain is NAGVMQNPRHLVRRRGQEARLRCSPMKGHSHVYWYRQLPEEGLKFMVYLQKENIIDESGMPKERFSAEFPKEGPSILRIQQVVRGDSAAYFCASSLGTNEQYFGPGTRLTVT.

The table lists this clone with a few counts. The V and J genes are TRBV29-1 and TRBJ2-3, with 9 bases that match TRBD2. Looked up from germline, CDR1 is SQVTM and CDR2 is ANQGSEA. Trimming removed 4 bases from V and 0 bases from J; junction bases left unmatched: 11. The CDR3 runs to 17 residues. The CDR3 loop is CSVVGLAGLFSTDTQYF. The CDR3 DNA reads TGCAGCGTTGTAGGGCTAGCGGGACTTTTTAGCACAGATACGCAGTATTTT.

The chain carries TRBV7-2 and TRBJ2-7; the D is unclear. There are 12 residues in the CDR3. Germline-derived CDR1 and CDR2 are SGHTA and FQGNSA. The V and J ends lost 2 bases and 2 bases respectively, with 4 bases between them. CDR3: CASSLSTYEQYF. CDR3 nucleotides: TGTGCCAGCAGCTTATCTACCTACGAGCAGTACTTC.

The J gene is TRBJ2-2, the V gene TRBV2; 9 positions match TRBD2. Germline V CDR1 and CDR2: SNHLY, FYNNEI. With V trimmed by 5 bases and J by 5 bases, 0 bases remained unmatched. The CDR3 has 13 residues. CDR3 in DNA: TGTGCCAGCAGTCTAGCGGGAACCGGGGAGCTGTTTTTT. Translated: CASSLAGTGELFF.

This clone has a single count. The gene calls are TRBV5-1 and TRBJ2-3; 10 bases align to TRBD1. Germline V lookup: CDR1 SGHRS, CDR2 YFSETQ. After removal of 4 bases from V and 3 bases from J, the junction contained 8 bases not matched to a gene. CDR3 length equals 16 residues. The CDR3 region is CASSLGQGIRTDTQYF. The CDR3 nucleotides read TGCGCCAGCAGCCTGGGACAGGGGATTAGGACAGATACGCAGTATTTT.

V is TRBV19 and J is TRBJ1-5; 10 bases are a match to TRBD1. Germline CDR1 is LNHDA and CDR2 is SQIVND (reference sequence). This CDR3 spans 15 amino acids. V gave up 8 bases and J gave up 1 base; unmatched junction bases: 5. CDR3 sequence reads: CASAWDRGSNQPQHF. CDR3 coding DNA: TGTGCCAGTGCCTGGGACAGGGGAAGCAATCAGCCCCAGCATTTT.

This clone was picked up a small number of times. This chain joins TRBV11-2 and TRBJ2-2; tentatively, D is TRBD1 (6 bases). This CDR3 region has 14 residues. Germline V gene lookup returns CDR1 SGHAT and CDR2 FQNNGV. Trimming removed 7 bases from V and 1 base from J, with 10 bases in between. The CDR3 DNA reads TGTGCCAGCAAGGGACAAGAGAACACCGGGGAGCTGTTTTTT. As protein: CASKGQENTGELFF.

This chain joins TRBV27 and TRBJ1-1; 7 positions agree with TRBD1. Germline CDR1 and CDR2: MNHEY and SMNVEV (reference sequence). The CDR3 spans 17 residues. V was pared by 0 bases and J by 1 base, with 8 bases of the junction left unmatched. DNA for the CDR3: TGTGCCAGCAGTTTATCAGGGACAGTGGGGGCGAACACTGAAGCTTTCTTT. It codes for CASSLSGTVGANTEAFF.

The chain uses TRBV7-3 and TRBJ1-1; no clear D gene. CDR1 is SGHTA and CDR2 is FQGTGA in the germline V gene. The CDR3 is 12 residues long. The V and J ends lost 6 bases and 10 bases respectively, with 15 bases between them. In DNA, the CDR3 is TGTGCCAGCAGTCCCGGTCCGGGAGGAGCTTTCTTT. Translation: CASSPGPGGAFF.

The chain carries TRBV30 and TRBJ1-1; the D gene is possibly TRBD1 (5 bases). CDR3 length: 17 amino acids. Looked up from germline, CDR1 is GTSNPN and CDR2 is SVGIG (reference sequence). Trimming removed 4 bases from V and 2 bases from J, with 23 bases in between. In DNA form, the CDR3 reads TGTGCCTGGAATCCGAGTTGGGTACAGGAGATTAACACTGAAGCTTTCTTT. Translated: CAWNPSWVQEINTEAFF.

This chain links TRBV10-2 with TRBJ2-7; TRBD1 matches 7 bases. J was trimmed by 7 bases and V by 0 bases; bases with no gene match: 9. This CDR3 has 15 amino acids. Germline V lookup: CDR1 WSHSY, CDR2 SAAADI. The DNA for the CDR3 is TGCGCCAGCAGTGAGTCCGGGACAGCGTCGTGGGAGCAGTACTTC. The encoded protein is CASSESGTASWEQYF.

This chain connects TRBV27 to TRBJ2-1; maybe TRBD2 (6 bases). The CDR3 is 15 residues long. From germline, CDR1 is MNHEY and CDR2 SMNVEV (reference sequence). V was pared by 2 bases and J by 8 bases, with 16 bases between. The CDR3 nucleotides are TGTGCCAGCAGTTTAGATTGGAGACTAGGCGATGAGCAGTTCTTC. Encoded protein: CASSLDWRLGDEQFF.

The rearrangement uses TRBV5-1 and TRBJ2-5; possible D gene TRBD2, 6 bases. Judging by the DNA end, TRBJ2-7 fits better; the J call may be wrong. Germline assignment: CDR1 SGHRS and CDR2 YFSETQ. The CDR3 runs 15 residues. The CDR3 DNA is TGCGCCAGCAGCTTGGATCAAGCGGGCCGAGACGAGCAGTACTTC. It encodes CASSLDQAGRDEQYF.

This sequence joins TRBV19 and TRBJ2-1; D unclear. Trimming stripped 3 bases from V and 7 bases from J, with 7 bases between. The germline V gene encodes CDR1 LNHDA and CDR2 SQIVND (reference sequence). This CDR3 is built from 12 residues. CDR3 sequence: CASSIAFNEQFF. The CDR3 coding sequence is TGTGCCAGTAGTATTGCGTTTAATGAGCAGTTCTTC. The variable domain in full, completed from reference TRBV19 and TRBJ2-1, reads DGGITQSPKYLFRKEGQNVTLSCEQNLNHDAMYWYRQDPGQGLRLIYYSQIVNDFQKGDIAEGYSVSREKKESFPLTVTSAQKNPTAFYLCASSIAFNEQFFGPGTRLTVL.

The chain joins TRBV29-1 to TRBJ1-1, with 9 positions matching TRBD1. Per the germline V gene, CDR1 is SQVTM and CDR2 is ANQGSEA. J lost 1 base, V lost 5 bases, and 2 bases had no gene match. The CDR3 is 13 residues long. CDR3 sequence reads: CSVLGQGNTEAFF. DNA of the CDR3: TGCAGCGTTTTGGGACAGGGGAACACTGAAGCTTTCTTT. Full variable domain (rest looked up from reference TRBV29-1 and TRBJ1-1): SAVISQKPSRDICQRGTSLTIQCQVDSQVTMMFWYRQQPGQSLTLIATANQGSEATYESGFVIDKFPISRPNLTFSTLTVSNMSPEDSSIYLCSVLGQGNTEAFFGQGTRLTVV.

This sequence joins TRBV30 and TRBJ1-5; 8 nucleotides agree with TRBD1. V dropped 2 bases and J dropped 3; count of bases not matched to a gene: 6. The germline V gene encodes CDR1 GTSNPN and CDR2 SVGIG (reference sequence). The CDR3 contains 15 residues. The CDR3 sequence: CAWSPSDRDNQPQHF. CDR3 DNA: TGTGCCTGGAGTCCTTCGGACAGGGACAATCAGCCCCAGCATTTT. The variable domain in full, with the rest retrieved from reference TRBV30 and TRBJ1-5, is SQTIHQWPATLVQPVGSPLSLECTVEGTSNPNLYWYRQAAGRGLQLLFYSVGIGQISSEVPQNLSASRPQDRQFILSSKKLLLSDSGFYLCAWSPSDRDNQPQHFGDGTRLSIL.

As for this clone: At one end, the junction sequence differs from germline, possibly due to a read error. This chain connects TRBV7-9 to TRBJ1-2; possibly TRBD1 for D (5 bases). Germline V lookup: CDR1 SEHNR, CDR2 FQNEAQ (reference sequence). The CDR3 sequence is 15 residues long. CDR3 sequence (DNA): TGTTCCAGCCTCCTCTCGGGGGGTGCGAACTATGGCTACACCTTC. This codes for CSSLLSGGANYGYTF.

The chain recombines TRBV4-2 with TRBJ2-6, with D perhaps matching TRBD1 (6 bases). V lost 2 bases and J lost 2, with 10 bases in between. The CDR3 has 16 residues. The germline V gene has CDR1 LGHNA and CDR2 YNFKEQ. The CDR3 bases are TGTGCCAGCAGCCAACAGGGGTGGGCTGGGGCCAACGTCCTGACTTTC. Protein sequence: CASSQQGWAGANVLTF.

This clone occurred a few times. The chain joins TRBV6-6 to TRBJ1-1; the D is unclear. With 2 bases removed from V and 10 bases from J, the gap between germline ends came to 14 bases. Germline V lookup: CDR1 MNHNY, CDR2 SVGAGI (reference sequence). The CDR3 runs to 13 residues. CDR3 bases: TGTGCCAGCAGTTACGGAACGGAGGCTGTAGCTTTCTTT. This encodes CASSYGTEAVAFF.

The CDR3 bases are TGTGCCAGCAGTCAACAACAGGGGGCTGGTCAGCCCCAGCATTTT. The encoded protein is CASSQQQGAGQPQHF. The V and J genes are TRBV6-5 and TRBJ1-5; TRBD1 agrees at 9 bases. V lost 5 bases, J lost 6 bases, and 8 bases stayed unmatched. Germline V lookup: CDR1 MNHEY, CDR2 SVGAGI. The CDR3 is made up of 15 amino acids.

This sequence joins TRBV9 and TRBJ1-1; D is unresolved. The V end lost 4 bases, the J end lost 4 bases, and 11 bases lay between the germline ends. The CDR3 runs 13 residues. Germline assignment: CDR1 SGDLS and CDR2 YYNGEE. This CDR3 reads CASSSLVSTEAFF. The CDR3 DNA is TGTGCCAGCAGCAGCCTCGTAAGCACTGAAGCTTTCTTT. The full variable domain, in which reference TRBV9 and TRBJ1-1 provide the parts outside the CDR3, is DSGVTQTPKHLITATGQRVTLRCSPRSGDLSVYWYQQSLDQGLQFLIQYYNGEERAKGNILERFSAQQFPDLHSELNLSSLELGDSALYFCASSSLVSTEAFFGQGTRLTVV.

The chain uses TRBV10-1 and TRBJ2-7; TRBD2 agrees at 10 bases. V lost 2 bases to trimming and J lost 3 bases; unmatched junction nucleotides: 4. The CDR3 is 15 residues long. Germline CDR1 WNHNN, CDR2 SYGVQD (reference sequence). Here the CDR3 reads CASSERAGGHYEQYF. CDR3 coding DNA: TGCGCCAGCAGTGAGAGAGCGGGAGGGCACTACGAGCAGTACTTC.

This sequence joins TRBV23-1 and TRBJ2-6; weak D call: TRBD1 (5 bases). TRBV23-1 is labeled an ORF, and its function is uncertain. CDR3 length: 20 amino acids. The V and J ends lost 0 bases and 1 base respectively, with 19 bases between them. CDR3 sequence reads: CASSQSRSSRVSSGANVLTF. The CDR3 DNA reads as TGCGCCAGCAGTCAATCGAGGTCCTCCAGGGTTTCTTCTGGGGCCAACGTCCTGACTTTC.

The rearrangement links TRBV2 to TRBJ2-7, with D maybe TRBD1 (6 bases). The CDR3 runs to 11 residues. The germline V and J ends were trimmed by 6 bases and 7 bases, with 10 bases remaining between them. Germline CDR1 is SNHLY and CDR2 is FYNNEI. The CDR3 reads CASRVGGEQYF. CDR3 nucleotide sequence: TGTGCCAGCAGGGTAGGGGGTGAGCAGTACTTC.